The rows below give T cell receptor beta chains drawn from one sample of a study of cytomegalovirus exposure and HLA in healthy donors. Repertoires were generated with immunoSEQ multiplex PCR, while TCRdb's copy carries only in-frame clones and drops some. The sample has roughly 56,000 clones, 65% to 85% seen once; the top ten hold 2% to 2.5%. The sequenced material came from PBMCs. Source of these receptors: a boy younger than 18 in good health and CMV-seropositive. Both conserved end residues are part of each CDR3. A D gene is named only where the DNA matches it firmly. The listing skips clone size in some rows; elsewhere it reads once, few, many or a size class.

D gene: NA; J gene: TRBJ1-2; V gene: TRBV7-6; clone size: NA; CDR3 DNA: TGTGCCAGCAGCTTAGGGGGTACAGGATATGGTGGCTACACCTTC; CDR3 protein: CASSLGGTGYGGYTF
D gene: NA; J gene: TRBJ2-3; V gene: TRBV5-1; clone size: NA; CDR3 DNA: TGCGCCAGCACAGGGGTGGGGACAGATACGCAGTATTTT; CDR3 protein: CASTGVGTDTQYF
D gene: NA; J gene: TRBJ1-2; V gene: TRBV29-1; clone size: NA; CDR3 DNA: TGCAGCGTTAATACGGCTAACTATGGCTACACCTTC; CDR3 protein: CSVNTANYGYTF
D gene: NA; J gene: TRBJ2-7; V gene: TRBV2; clone size: NA; CDR3 DNA: TGTGCCAGCAGTATCAGGGGGGCCGACGAGCAGTACTTC; CDR3 protein: CASSIRGADEQYF
D gene: NA; J gene: TRBJ2-7; V gene: TRBV5-4; clone size: NA; CDR3 DNA: TGTGCCACCGCGTTTTTGGGGGGATCCTACGAGCAGTACTTC; CDR3 protein: CATAFLGGSYEQYF
D gene: TRBD1; J gene: TRBJ2-7; V gene: TRBV19; clone size: NA; CDR3 DNA: TGTGCCAGTAGTACGGGACAGGGTTTCTCCTACGAGCAGTACTTC; CDR3 protein: CASSTGQGFSYEQYF
D gene: TRBD2; J gene: TRBJ2-7; V gene: TRBV5-6; clone size: NA; CDR3 DNA: TGTGCCAGCAGCTTGGGACTAGCGGGGTTCACGTACGAGCAGTACTTC; CDR3 protein: CASSLGLAGFTYEQYF
D gene: TRBD1; J gene: TRBJ1-5; V gene: TRBV7-9; clone size: NA; CDR3 DNA: TGTTCCAGCAGCTTGAGTCAGGGGGATCATCAGCCCCAGCATTTT; CDR3 protein: CSSSLSQGDHQPQHF
D gene: NA; J gene: TRBJ2-4; V gene: TRBV7-2; clone size: NA; CDR3 DNA: TGTGCCAGCAGCTTGGTCACGGTAGCCAAAAACATTCAGTACTTC; CDR3 protein: CASSLVTVAKNIQYF
D gene: NA; J gene: TRBJ2-1; V gene: TRBV7-9; clone size: NA; CDR3 DNA: TGTGCCAGCAGCCTCACGGGGAGCTCCTACAATGAGCAGTTCTTC; CDR3 protein: CASSLTGSSYNEQFF
D gene: NA; J gene: TRBJ2-1; V gene: TRBV5-4; clone size: NA; CDR3 DNA: TGTGCCAGCAGCCCGTGGGCCCGTGATGAGCAGTTCTTC; CDR3 protein: CASSPWARDEQFF
D gene: NA; J gene: TRBJ1-5; V gene: TRBV6-5; clone size: NA; CDR3 DNA: TGTGCCAGCAATTGGGGAGGGCATCAGCCCCAGCATTTT; CDR3 protein: CASNWGGHQPQHF
D gene: NA; J gene: TRBJ2-1; V gene: TRBV7-2; clone size: NA; CDR3 DNA: TGTGCCAGCAGCTTTGGGGGGTTGTACAATGAGCAGTTCTTC; CDR3 protein: CASSFGGLYNEQFF
D gene: NA; J gene: TRBJ2-3; V gene: TRBV6-4; clone size: NA; CDR3 DNA: TGTGCCAGCAGTGAGAGGGGGTACACAGATACGCAGTATTTT; CDR3 protein: CASSERGYTDTQYF
D gene: TRBD1; J gene: TRBJ2-5; V gene: TRBV5-1; clone size: NA; CDR3 DNA: TGCGCCAGCAGCTTGGAAGGACAGGGGGCGCGGGAGCAGTACTTC; CDR3 protein: CASSLEGQGAREQYF
D gene: NA; J gene: TRBJ1-6; V gene: TRBV27; clone size: NA; CDR3 DNA: TGTGCCAGCAGTTCTACAGACTATAATTCACCCCTCCACTTT; CDR3 protein: CASSSTDYNSPLHF
D gene: NA; J gene: TRBJ1-6; V gene: TRBV5-5; clone size: NA; CDR3 DNA: TGTGCCAGCAGCTTGGACCGGTCCTATAATTCACCCCTCCACTTT; CDR3 protein: CASSLDRSYNSPLHF
D gene: TRBD1; J gene: TRBJ2-7; V gene: TRBV5-6; clone size: few; CDR3 DNA: TGTGCCAGCAGCCGTGGACAGGGCTACGAGCAGTACTTC; CDR3 protein: CASSRGQGYEQYF
D gene: NA; J gene: TRBJ2-7; V gene: TRBV29-1; clone size: NA; CDR3 DNA: TGCAGCGTTGGGGTAAACTACGAGCAGTACTTC; CDR3 protein: CSVGVNYEQYF
D gene: TRBD2; J gene: TRBJ2-7; V gene: TRBV5-1; clone size: few; CDR3 DNA: TGCGCCAGCAGCTTGGGGGGCGGGGGGCCCTACGAGCAGTACTTC; CDR3 protein: CASSLGGGGPYEQYF
D gene: TRBD1; J gene: TRBJ1-1; V gene: TRBV7-9; clone size: NA; CDR3 DNA: TGTGCCAGCAGCTTAACTCTTGACAGGGGTCGTGCTCAAGAAGCTTTCTTT; CDR3 protein: CASSLTLDRGRAQEAFF
D gene: NA; J gene: TRBJ1-1; V gene: TRBV6-4; clone size: NA; CDR3 DNA: TGTGCCACCCGACCCGGGGGAGGTACTGAAGCTTTCTTT; CDR3 protein: CATRPGGGTEAFF
D gene: TRBD1; J gene: TRBJ2-7; V gene: TRBV19; clone size: NA; CDR3 DNA: TGTGCCAGTAGCAAGACAGGGGTAGGCGAGCAGTACTTC; CDR3 protein: CASSKTGVGEQYF
D gene: NA; J gene: TRBJ2-5; V gene: TRBV7-9; clone size: NA; CDR3 DNA: TGTGCCAGCAGATCGGGATACCAAGAGACCCAGTACTTC; CDR3 protein: CASRSGYQETQYF
D gene: NA; J gene: TRBJ2-1; V gene: TRBV19; clone size: NA; CDR3 DNA: TGTGCCAGTAGTATAGGAGGAGGCATCGAGCAGTTCTTC; CDR3 protein: CASSIGGGIEQFF
D gene: NA; J gene: TRBJ1-2; V gene: TRBV7-8; clone size: few; CDR3 DNA: TGTGCCAGCAGCCCTTCCAGACTGGACTTTAACTATGGCTACACCTTC; CDR3 protein: CASSPSRLDFNYGYTF
D gene: TRBD2; J gene: TRBJ2-7; V gene: TRBV11-2; clone size: NA; CDR3 DNA: TGTGCCACCCGCGGGGGGGCCCACCCATACGAGCAGTACTTC; CDR3 protein: CATRGGAHPYEQYF
D gene: NA; J gene: TRBJ2-1; V gene: TRBV6-5; clone size: NA; CDR3 DNA: TGTGCCAGCAGTTACCGGGTCGACAATGAGCAGTTCTTC; CDR3 protein: CASSYRVDNEQFF
D gene: NA; J gene: TRBJ1-6; V gene: TRBV5-1; clone size: NA; CDR3 DNA: TGCGCCAGCAGCTTGGTGACAGGCTATAATTCACCCCTCCACTTT; CDR3 protein: CASSLVTGYNSPLHF
D gene: TRBD1; J gene: TRBJ1-2; V gene: TRBV6-6; clone size: NA; CDR3 DNA: TGTGCCAGCGTGACAGGGGCCGGTGGCTACACCTTC; CDR3 protein: CASVTGAGGYTF
D gene: NA; J gene: TRBJ1-5; V gene: TRBV15; clone size: once; CDR3 DNA: TGTGCCACCAGCAGAGAAAGGTCGGGACAACAAAATCAGCCCCAGCATTTT; CDR3 protein: CATSRERSGQQNQPQHF
D gene: NA; J gene: TRBJ2-5; V gene: TRBV5-1; clone size: once; CDR3 DNA: TGCGCCAGCAGCTCAGATTTTGTGGAAGAGACCCAGTACTTC; CDR3 protein: CASSSDFVEETQYF
D gene: NA; J gene: TRBJ2-7; V gene: TRBV23-1; clone size: NA; CDR3 DNA: TGCGCCAGCAGTCCCCGGCCAGGCAGCACCTCCTACGAGCAGTACTTC; CDR3 protein: CASSPRPGSTSYEQYF
D gene: TRBD1; J gene: TRBJ1-6; V gene: TRBV6-6; clone size: once; CDR3 DNA: TGTGCCAGCAATACAGGGGAGTGGACACCCCTCCACTTT; CDR3 protein: CASNTGEWTPLHF
D gene: TRBD1; J gene: TRBJ2-2; V gene: TRBV4-1; clone size: few; CDR3 DNA: TGCGCCAGCAGCCAAACCGGGACAGGGCATTCCCCTGGCGGGGAGCTGTTTTTT; CDR3 protein: CASSQTGTGHSPGGELFF
D gene: NA; J gene: TRBJ1-6; V gene: TRBV2; clone size: once; CDR3 DNA: TGTGCCAGCACTTCAGCCCCCGAGGTCTACTCACCCCTCCACTTT; CDR3 protein: CASTSAPEVYSPLHF
D gene: TRBD1; J gene: TRBJ2-3; V gene: TRBV5-1; clone size: NA; CDR3 DNA: TGCGCCAGCAGCTCGGGACAGCTAGAAGATACGCAGTATTTT; CDR3 protein: CASSSGQLEDTQYF
D gene: NA; J gene: TRBJ1-6; V gene: TRBV7-9; clone size: NA; CDR3 DNA: TGTGCCAGCAGCTTCCTGAGTGGCAGGGGAGTTTCACCCCTCCACTTT; CDR3 protein: CASSFLSGRGVSPLHF
D gene: NA; J gene: TRBJ1-2; V gene: TRBV4-1; clone size: once; CDR3 DNA: TGCGCCAGCAGCCAAGGGGGAGGAGCTAACTATGGCTACACCTTC; CDR3 protein: CASSQGGGANYGYTF
D gene: NA; J gene: TRBJ2-2; V gene: TRBV9; clone size: NA; CDR3 DNA: TGTGCCAGCAGCGATGGGATAGCGATCGGGGAGCTGTTTTTT; CDR3 protein: CASSDGIAIGELFF
D gene: NA; J gene: TRBJ2-7; V gene: TRBV6-1; clone size: NA; CDR3 DNA: TGTGCCAGCACCCTGGGGCACGGCGACGAGCAGTACTTC; CDR3 protein: CASTLGHGDEQYF
D gene: NA; J gene: TRBJ2-3; V gene: TRBV2; clone size: NA; CDR3 DNA: TGTGCCAGCAGTGTCGTTTCAGATACGCAGTATTTT; CDR3 protein: CASSVVSDTQYF
D gene: NA; J gene: TRBJ2-7; V gene: TRBV5-8; clone size: once; CDR3 DNA: TGTGCCAGCAACCCATCCCGACAGGCCCTCGGTGACGAGCAGTACTTC; CDR3 protein: CASNPSRQALGDEQYF
D gene: NA; J gene: TRBJ1-6; V gene: TRBV7-2; clone size: NA; CDR3 DNA: TGTGCCAGCAGCTTTCATCGTCTCGGTTCACCCCTCCACTTT; CDR3 protein: CASSFHRLGSPLHF
D gene: TRBD1; J gene: TRBJ1-2; V gene: TRBV10-3; clone size: NA; CDR3 DNA: TGTGCCGTACAGGGGGCCAACTACACCTTC; CDR3 protein: CAVQGANYTF
D gene: TRBD1; J gene: TRBJ2-3; V gene: TRBV5-6; clone size: few; CDR3 DNA: TGTGCCAGCAGCTTGAGACAGGGGGCAGATACGCAGTATTTT; CDR3 protein: CASSLRQGADTQYF